The clone carrying this T cell receptor beta chain appeared many times. The antigen is unknown. TCRdb ran MiXCR on the reads and lists one entry per CDR3 protein. The data contain around 280,000 distinct CDR3 sequences, approximately 10% of them seen just once; the ten biggest clones take up approximately 2.3%. The data were obtained in a study of T cell repertoires in cytomegalovirus infection. Study results and caveats: The cumulative frequency of public TCR beta families identified carriers of CMV plus the relevant HLA.

Input material: PBMCs. This clonotype originated in a human donor in good health (CMV status not recorded). Some clones in this sample may be carry-over from other donors' samples.

CDR3 nucleotide sequence: TGTGCCAGCAGCTTGGACGGGGCTCCCTACAATGAGCAGTTCTTC. Protein sequence: CASSLDGAPYNEQFF. The rearrangement joins TRBV11-2 to TRBJ2-1; the D gene could be TRBD1 or TRBD2 (5 bases each). The CDR3 length is 15 residues. Germline V CDR1 and CDR2: SGHAT, FQNNGV. Trimming shortened V by 3 bases and J by 2 bases, and 11 bases separated the two germline ends.